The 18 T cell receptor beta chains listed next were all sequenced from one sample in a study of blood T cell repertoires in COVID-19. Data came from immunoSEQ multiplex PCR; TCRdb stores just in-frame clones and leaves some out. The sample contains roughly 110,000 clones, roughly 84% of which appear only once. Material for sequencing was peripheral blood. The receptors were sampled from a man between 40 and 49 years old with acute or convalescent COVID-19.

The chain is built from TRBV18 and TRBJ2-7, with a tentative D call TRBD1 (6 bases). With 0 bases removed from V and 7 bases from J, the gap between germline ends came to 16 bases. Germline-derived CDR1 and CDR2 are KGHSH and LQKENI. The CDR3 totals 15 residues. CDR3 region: CASSPPIGGLGEQYF. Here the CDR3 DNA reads TGTGCCAGCTCACCACCCATTGGGGGCCTTGGGGAGCAGTACTTC.

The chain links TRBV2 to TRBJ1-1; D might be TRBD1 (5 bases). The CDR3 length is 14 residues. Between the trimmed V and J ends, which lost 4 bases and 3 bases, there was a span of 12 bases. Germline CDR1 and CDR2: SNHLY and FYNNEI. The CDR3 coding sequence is TGTGCCAGCAGTGTTTTAGGGGCGGACACTGAAGCTTTCTTT. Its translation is CASSVLGADTEAFF.

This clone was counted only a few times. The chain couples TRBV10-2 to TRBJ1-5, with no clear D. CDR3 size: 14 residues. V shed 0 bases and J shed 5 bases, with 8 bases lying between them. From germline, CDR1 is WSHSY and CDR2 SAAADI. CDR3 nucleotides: TGCGCCAGCAGTGAGTCCCACATCGATCAGCCCCAGCATTTT. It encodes CASSESHIDQPQHF.

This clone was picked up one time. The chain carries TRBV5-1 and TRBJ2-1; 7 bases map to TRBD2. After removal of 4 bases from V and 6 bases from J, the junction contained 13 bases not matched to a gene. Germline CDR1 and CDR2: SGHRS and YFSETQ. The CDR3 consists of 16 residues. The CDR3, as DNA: TGCGCCAGCAGCATCCAAGCGGGGCTCACCTCCAATGAGCAGTTCTTC. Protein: CASSIQAGLTSNEQFF.

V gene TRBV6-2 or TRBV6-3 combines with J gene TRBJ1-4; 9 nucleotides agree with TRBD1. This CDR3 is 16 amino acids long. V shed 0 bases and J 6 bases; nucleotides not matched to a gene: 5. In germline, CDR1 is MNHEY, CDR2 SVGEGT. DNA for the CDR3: TGTGCCAGCAGTTACTCTCCGGGACAGGGTGATGAAAAACTGTTTTTT. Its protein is CASSYSPGQGDEKLFF.

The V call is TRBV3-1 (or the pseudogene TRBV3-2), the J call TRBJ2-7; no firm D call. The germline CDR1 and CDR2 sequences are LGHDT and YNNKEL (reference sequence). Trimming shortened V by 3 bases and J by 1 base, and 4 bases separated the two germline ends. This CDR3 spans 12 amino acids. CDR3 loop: CASSHTSYEQYF. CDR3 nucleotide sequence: TGTGCCAGCAGCCACACATCCTACGAGCAGTACTTC.

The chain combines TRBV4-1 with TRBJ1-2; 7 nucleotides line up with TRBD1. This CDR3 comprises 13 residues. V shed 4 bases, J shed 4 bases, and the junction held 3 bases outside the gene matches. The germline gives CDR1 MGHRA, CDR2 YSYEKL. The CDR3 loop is CASSPTGLYGYTF. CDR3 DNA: TGCGCCAGCAGCCCGACAGGGCTCTATGGCTACACCTTC.

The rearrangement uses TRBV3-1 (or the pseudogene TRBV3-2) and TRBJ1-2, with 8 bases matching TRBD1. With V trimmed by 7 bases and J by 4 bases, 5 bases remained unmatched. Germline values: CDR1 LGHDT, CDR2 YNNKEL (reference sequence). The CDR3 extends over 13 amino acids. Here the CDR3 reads CASTIGQGYGYTF. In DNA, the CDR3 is TGTGCCAGCACCATAGGACAGGGCTATGGCTACACCTTC.

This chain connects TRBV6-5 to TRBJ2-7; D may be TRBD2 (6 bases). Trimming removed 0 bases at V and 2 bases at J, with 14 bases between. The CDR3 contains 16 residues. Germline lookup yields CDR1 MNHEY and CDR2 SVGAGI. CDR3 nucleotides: TGTGCCAGCAGTTACTCAGGGTTTGGGGGGACCTACGAGCAGTACTTC. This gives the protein CASSYSGFGGTYEQYF.

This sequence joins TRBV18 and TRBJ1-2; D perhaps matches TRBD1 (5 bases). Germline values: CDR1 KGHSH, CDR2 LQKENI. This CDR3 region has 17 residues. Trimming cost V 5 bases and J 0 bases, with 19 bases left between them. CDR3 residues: CASSSQWDSLPNYGYTF. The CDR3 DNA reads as TGTGCCAGCTCATCACAATGGGACTCTCTTCCTAACTATGGCTACACCTTC.

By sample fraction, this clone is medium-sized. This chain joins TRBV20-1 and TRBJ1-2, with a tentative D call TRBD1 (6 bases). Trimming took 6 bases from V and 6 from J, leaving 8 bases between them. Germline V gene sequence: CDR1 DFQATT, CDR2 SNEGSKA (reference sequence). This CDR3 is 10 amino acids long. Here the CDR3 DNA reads TGCAGTGCCGGGGGGCATGGCTACACCTTC. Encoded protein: CSAGGHGYTF.

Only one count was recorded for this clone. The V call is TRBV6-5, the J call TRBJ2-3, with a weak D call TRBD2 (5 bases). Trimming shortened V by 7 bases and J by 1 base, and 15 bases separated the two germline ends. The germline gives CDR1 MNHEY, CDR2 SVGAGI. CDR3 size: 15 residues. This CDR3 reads CASTTYSRGTDTQYF. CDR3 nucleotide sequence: TGTGCCAGCACCACTTACTCGAGGGGCACAGATACGCAGTATTTT.

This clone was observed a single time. The CDR3 DNA follows: TGTGCCAGCAGCCCCTTTGGGAGGGCCATCTACGAGCAGTACTTC. Translation gives CASSPFGRAIYEQYF. The chain combines TRBV6-5 with TRBJ2-7; 7 bases are a match to TRBD2. CDR3 length equals 15 residues. The V gene's germline CDR1 is MNHEY and CDR2 SVGAGI. V lost 6 bases, J lost 3 bases, and 11 bases stayed unmatched.

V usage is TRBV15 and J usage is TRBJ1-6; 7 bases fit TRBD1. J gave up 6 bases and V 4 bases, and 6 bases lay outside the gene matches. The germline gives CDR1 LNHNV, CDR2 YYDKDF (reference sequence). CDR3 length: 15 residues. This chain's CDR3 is CATSTTTGVNSPLHF. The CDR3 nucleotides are TGTGCCACCAGCACAACCACAGGGGTTAATTCACCCCTCCACTTT. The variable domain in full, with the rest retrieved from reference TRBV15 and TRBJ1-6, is DAMVIQNPRYQVTQFGKPVTLSCSQTLNHNVMYWYQQKSSQAPKLLFHYYDKDFNNEADTPDNFQSRRPNTSFCFLDIRSPGLGDTAMYLCATSTTTGVNSPLHFGNGTRLTVT.

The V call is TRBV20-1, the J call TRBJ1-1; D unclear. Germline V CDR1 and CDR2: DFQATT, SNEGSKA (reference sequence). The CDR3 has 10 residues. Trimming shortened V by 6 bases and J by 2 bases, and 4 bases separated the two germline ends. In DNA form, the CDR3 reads TGCAGTGCGGCAAACACTGAAGCTTTCTTT. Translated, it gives CSAANTEAFF.

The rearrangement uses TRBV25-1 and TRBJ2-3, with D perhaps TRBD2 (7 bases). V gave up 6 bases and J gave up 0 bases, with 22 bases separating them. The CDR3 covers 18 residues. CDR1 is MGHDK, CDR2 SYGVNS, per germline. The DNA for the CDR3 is TGTGCCAGCAGCCGAGGGGCGGGGGCTTTCCCTAGCACAGATACGCAGTATTTT. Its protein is CASSRGAGAFPSTDTQYF.

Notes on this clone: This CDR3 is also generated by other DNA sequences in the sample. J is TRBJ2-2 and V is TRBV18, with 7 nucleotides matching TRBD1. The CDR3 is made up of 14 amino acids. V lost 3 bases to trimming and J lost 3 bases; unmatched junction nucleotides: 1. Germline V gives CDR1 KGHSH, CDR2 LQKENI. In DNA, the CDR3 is TGTGCCAGCTCACCGGGACAGCACACCGGGGAGCTGTTTTTT. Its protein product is CASSPGQHTGELFF.

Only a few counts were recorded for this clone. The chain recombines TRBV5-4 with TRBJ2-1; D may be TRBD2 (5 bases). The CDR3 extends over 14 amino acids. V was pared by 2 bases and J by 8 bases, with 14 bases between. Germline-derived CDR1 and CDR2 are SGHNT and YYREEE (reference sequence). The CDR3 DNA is TGTGCCAGCAGCTTTGGTGGGAGAGGCGATGAGCAGTTCTTC. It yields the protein CASSFGGRGDEQFF.